The 2 T cell receptor beta chains reported below all come from one sample, sequenced in a study of PD-1 blockade in classical Hodgkin lymphoma. All the patients suffered relapse after autologous stem cell transplantation, and brentuximab vedotin exposure differed. The method was immunoSEQ multiplex PCR; TCRdb's version includes in-frame clones alone and lacks a portion of them. The repertoire holds some 32,000 clones, with 80% to 90% as singletons. Sequenced material: peripheral blood mononuclear cells (PBMCs), taken at baseline. The receptors here all came from a human donor with classical Hodgkin lymphoma.

The chain recombines TRBV11-2 with TRBJ1-1, with unresolved D. CDR3 length: 15 amino acids. CDR1 SGHAT and CDR2 FQNNGV come from the germline V gene. Trimming pared 1 base from V and 0 bases from J, leaving 9 bases between. The CDR3 DNA follows: TGTGCCAGCAGCTTAGGGGTAGGAGTGAACACTGAAGCTTTCTTT. It is translated as CASSLGVGVNTEAFF.

The genes are TRBV21-1 and TRBJ2-7; the table's D call, TRBD2, has no DNA check behind it. TRBV21-1 is flagged as a pseudogene. This CDR3 comprises 21 residues. The DNA for the CDR3 is TGTGCCAGCAGCCCCCAAGCGCCCTACGGACTAGCGGGGGCCAGCTCCTACGAGCAGTACTTC. It is translated as CASSPQAPYGLAGASSYEQYF.